These 27 T cell receptor beta chains came from one sample sequenced in a study of blood T cell repertoires in COVID-19 (dated by TCRdb to 2018 to 2021). The library relied on the immunoSEQ multiplex PCR assay. In its TCRdb copy, this immuneACCESS table keeps in-frame sequences only and misses some clones. Where compared with another copy, unresolved V genes explain less than half of these, and the others have no known cause. Recorded for this sample are hundreds of thousands of clones; approximately 87% of them occurred a single time. Of the sample, roughly a tenth falls within the top ten clones. Sequenced: PBMCs or T cells enriched from blood (not recorded which). These TCRs come from a woman between 50 and 59 years old who had recovered from COVID-19.

V gene TRBV19 combines with J gene TRBJ1-2; TRBD1 matches 9 bases. The CDR3 runs to 11 residues. Unmatched junction bases numbered 3, after V lost 6 bases and J lost 10 bases. The germline V gene has CDR1 LNHDA and CDR2 SQIVND (reference sequence). In DNA form, the CDR3 reads TGTGCCAGTAGACGGGACAGGGCCTACACCTTC. Protein sequence: CASRRDRAYTF.

The rearrangement links TRBV7-9 to TRBJ1-4; 7 bases line up with TRBD1. CDR1 and CDR2 from the germline V gene are SEHNR and FQNEAQ (reference sequence). Unmatched junction bases numbered 8, after V lost 5 bases and J lost 8 bases. CDR3 length equals 14 residues. In DNA form, the CDR3 reads TGTGCCAGCAGCAGACAGGGAACGGGAGAAAAACTGTTTTTT. Translating it yields CASSRQGTGEKLFF.

The V gene is TRBV5-1, the J gene TRBJ1-1, with D uncertain. The CDR3 length is 15 residues. CDR1 and CDR2 from the germline V gene are SGHRS and YFSETQ. Trimming pared 0 bases from V and 4 bases from J, leaving 13 bases between. This CDR3 is CASSLAGYHSTEAFF. For the CDR3, the DNA is TGCGCCAGCAGCTTGGCGGGATACCATTCCACTGAAGCTTTCTTT.

The J gene is TRBJ1-2, the V gene TRBV7-9, with 7 bases matching TRBD1. V lost 2 bases, J lost 2 bases, and 5 bases stayed unmatched. The CDR3 runs 15 residues. Germline values: CDR1 SEHNR, CDR2 FQNEAQ (reference sequence). The CDR3: CASSLSWDSNYGYTF. CDR3 DNA sequence: TGTGCCAGCAGCTTAAGTTGGGACAGCAACTATGGCTACACCTTC. The whole variable domain, remainder taken from reference TRBV7-9 and TRBJ1-2, is DTGVSQNPRHKITKRGQNVTFRCDPISEHNRLYWYRQTLGQGPEFLTYFQNEAQLEKSRLLSDRFSAERPKGSFSTLEIQRTEQGDSAMYLCASSLSWDSNYGYTFGSGTRLTVV.

This clone turned up a few times. This chain joins TRBV2 and TRBJ2-1, with 13 bases that match TRBD2. Germline assignment: CDR1 SNHLY and CDR2 FYNNEI. V shed 3 bases and J 1 base; nucleotides not matched to a gene: 0. The CDR3 sequence is 16 residues long. The CDR3 region has the DNA TGTGCCAGCAGTGAGACTAGCGGGGGGTCCTACAATGAGCAGTTCTTC. Translation: CASSETSGGSYNEQFF.

The chain couples TRBV27 to TRBJ2-2; 7 nucleotides line up with TRBD1. Per the germline V gene, CDR1 is MNHEY and CDR2 is SMNVEV (reference sequence). The trim removed 5 bases at V and 4 bases at J, leaving 7 bases unmatched. There are 15 residues in the CDR3. Here the CDR3 reads CASSSRDSSTGELFF. The CDR3 region has the DNA TGTGCCAGCAGTAGCCGGGACAGTTCCACCGGGGAGCTGTTTTTT.

The chain recombines TRBV2 with TRBJ2-4; no definite D call. With 4 bases removed from V and 3 bases from J, the gap between germline ends came to 13 bases. The V gene's germline CDR1 is SNHLY and CDR2 FYNNEI. The CDR3 contains 15 residues. The CDR3 spells CASSVAGTVKNIQYF. In DNA form, the CDR3 reads TGTGCCAGCAGTGTCGCTGGTACGGTCAAAAACATTCAGTACTTC.

This chain links TRBV19 with TRBJ1-1, with a weak D call TRBD1 (6 bases). With 5 bases removed from V and 1 base from J, the gap between germline ends came to 14 bases. This CDR3 is built from 15 residues. CDR1 is LNHDA and CDR2 is SQIVND in the germline V gene (reference sequence). CDR3 region: CASSPRQDPNTEAFF. The CDR3 bases are TGTGCCAGTAGTCCCCGACAGGACCCGAACACTGAAGCTTTCTTT.

Comment on this clone: The limits of the CDR3 on the DNA are not certain, so only TCRdb's listed CDR3 is given. This sequence joins TRBV19 and TRBJ1-2; the D segment call TRBD1 is taken from the table without a DNA check. Germline CDR1 reads LNHDA; CDR2 reads SQIVND (reference sequence). The CDR3 region is 15 residues in length, termini included. CDR3 loop: CASSILASAAYGYTF.

CDR3 loop: CSASLSWGPSGKLFF. The DNA of the CDR3 is TGCAGTGCTAGTCTGAGTTGGGGCCCTTCGGGAAAACTGTTTTTT. This rearrangement joins TRBV20-1 to TRBJ1-4; D possibly corresponds to TRBD1 (5 bases). The V gene lost 3 bases and the J gene lost 10 bases, with 21 bases spanning the gap. Germline-derived CDR1 and CDR2 are DFQATT and SNEGSKA (reference sequence). The CDR3 totals 15 residues.

The chain links TRBV6-6 to TRBJ1-2; the match to TRBD1 covers 7 bases. Germline CDR1 is MNHNY and CDR2 is SVGAGI (reference sequence). The CDR3 contains 13 residues. The V segment lost 6 bases and the J segment 14 bases; nucleotides outside the gene matches: 15. The CDR3 coding sequence is TGTGCCAGCAGCGGACAGGCGACCCTCACTGGGACCTTC. It codes for CASSGQATLTGTF.

The table lists this clone with a few counts. This rearrangement joins TRBV6-5 to TRBJ2-2; D unresolved. The germline V and J ends were trimmed by 2 bases and 5 bases, with 12 bases remaining between them. Per the germline V gene, CDR1 is MNHEY and CDR2 is SVGAGI. The CDR3 has 15 amino acids. The CDR3 DNA follows: TGTGCCAGCAGTTACAATCGTCGGTCAACCGGGGAGCTGTTTTTT. Translating gives CASSYNRRSTGELFF.

The chain links TRBV4-1 to TRBJ2-7, with D unresolved. The CDR3 extends over 15 amino acids. Germline CDR1 is MGHRA and CDR2 is YSYEKL. Trimming left V 5 bases short and J 3 bases short, with 17 bases between. CDR3 nucleotide sequence: TGCGCCAGCAGCTTCGAACAGAAACCTGTCTACGAGCAGTACTTC. This translates into CASSFEQKPVYEQYF.

The chain uses TRBV11-2 and TRBJ1-1, with D maybe TRBD1 (6 bases). CDR3 length: 14 residues. With 1 base removed from V and 5 bases from J, the gap between germline ends came to 11 bases. CDR1 and CDR2 (germline): SGHAT, FQNNGV. The CDR3 sequence: CASSLVQGKTEAFF. CDR3 nucleotides: TGTGCCAGCAGCTTAGTGCAGGGGAAGACTGAAGCTTTCTTT.

This clone was detected only a few times. The chain employs TRBV13 and TRBJ1-3; 8 nucleotides match TRBD1. The CDR3 is 15 residues long. The trim removed 5 bases at V and 4 bases at J, leaving 7 bases unmatched. Germline CDR1 PRHDT, CDR2 FYEKMQ (reference sequence). The chain's CDR3 is CASSRNDRGGNTIYF. Written as DNA, the CDR3 is TGTGCCAGCAGCCGAAACGACAGGGGCGGAAACACCATATATTTT.

The rearrangement uses TRBV2 and TRBJ1-5; the D gene is possibly TRBD1 (5 bases). V dropped 4 bases and J dropped 0 bases, with 10 bases sitting between them. Germline assignment: CDR1 SNHLY and CDR2 FYNNEI. The CDR3 loop spans 15 amino acids. CDR3: CASSADSYSNQPQHF. CDR3 DNA sequence: TGTGCCAGCAGTGCTGACAGTTATAGCAATCAGCCCCAGCATTTT. The entire variable domain, with the rest obtained from reference TRBV2 and TRBJ1-5, is as follows: EPEVTQTPSHQVTQMGQEVILRCVPISNHLYFYWYRQILGQKVEFLVSFYNNEISEKSEIFDDQFSVERPDGSNFTLKIRSTKLEDSAMYFCASSADSYSNQPQHFGDGTRLSIL.

The V call is TRBV19, the J call TRBJ2-1, with unresolved D. Trimming removed 0 bases from V and 4 bases from J, with 4 bases in between. Germline CDR1 is LNHDA and CDR2 is SQIVND (reference sequence). CDR3 length: 13 amino acids. The CDR3 nucleotides read TGTGCCAGTAGTATAGAACGGTACAATGAGCAGTTCTTC. Amino acid sequence: CASSIERYNEQFF.

The chain is built from TRBV5-1 and TRBJ1-3, with 7 bases matching TRBD1. Unmatched junction bases numbered 1, after V lost 7 bases and J lost 0 bases. CDR1 is SGHRS and CDR2 is YFSETQ in the germline V gene. This CDR3 has 13 amino acids. The CDR3 spells CASGTDSGNTIYF. The CDR3 DNA sequence: TGCGCCAGCGGGACAGACTCTGGAAACACCATATATTTT. The whole variable domain, remainder taken from reference TRBV5-1 and TRBJ1-3, is KAGVTQTPRYLIKTRGQQVTLSCSPISGHRSVSWYQQTPGQGLQFLFEYFSETQRNKGNFPGRFSGRQFSNSRSEMNVSTLELGDSALYLCASGTDSGNTIYFGEGSWLTVV.

The CDR3 protein is CSGVILGELFF. Here the CDR3 DNA reads TGCAGCGGCGTAATTCTCGGGGAGCTGTTTTTT. The chain has TRBV29-1 and TRBJ2-2; no clear D. CDR1 is SQVTM, CDR2 ANQGSEA, per germline. Trimming took 7 bases from V and 7 from J, leaving 10 bases between them. The CDR3 has 11 amino acids.

The CDR3 reads CASSQFGRGGDTGELFF. In nucleotides, the CDR3 is TGCGCCAGCAGCCAATTCGGGCGGGGGGGTGACACCGGGGAGCTGTTTTTT. This chain connects TRBV4-1 to TRBJ2-2, with 9 bases lining up with TRBD2. The V segment lost 2 bases and the J segment 3 bases; nucleotides outside the gene matches: 7. Germline V lookup: CDR1 MGHRA, CDR2 YSYEKL. The length of the CDR3 is 17 residues.

The chain employs TRBV2 and TRBJ2-7, with D uncertain. The CDR3 has 11 amino acids. CDR1 and CDR2 (germline): SNHLY, FYNNEI. The V and J ends lost 7 bases and 3 bases respectively, with 7 bases between them. As DNA, the CDR3 is TGTGCCAGCAAGTCCTACTACGAGCAGTACTTC. This gives the protein CASKSYYEQYF. Full variable domain (remainder filled in from reference TRBV2 and TRBJ2-7): EPEVTQTPSHQVTQMGQEVILRCVPISNHLYFYWYRQILGQKVEFLVSFYNNEISEKSEIFDDQFSVERPDGSNFTLKIRSTKLEDSAMYFCASKSYYEQYFGPGTRLTVT.

The genes are TRBV28 and TRBJ1-1, with a weak D call TRBD1 (5 bases). Trimming stripped 6 bases from V and 6 bases from J, with 17 bases between. Germline V lookup: CDR1 MDHEN, CDR2 SYDVKM. CDR3 length: 14 amino acids. CDR3: CASRESIRDAEAFF. DNA for the CDR3: TGTGCCAGCAGAGAATCTATCAGGGATGCTGAAGCTTTCTTT.

The V gene is TRBV7-9, the J gene TRBJ2-7, with D tentatively TRBD1 (6 bases). V lost 5 bases and J 3 bases, leaving 20 bases between the germline ends. In germline, CDR1 is SEHNR, CDR2 FQNEAQ (reference sequence). The CDR3 totals 16 residues. The CDR3 spells CASSKPQTTGRYEQYF. The CDR3 DNA is TGTGCCAGCAGCAAACCGCAAACGACAGGCCGCTACGAGCAGTACTTC. Using reference TRBV7-9 and TRBJ2-7 for the parts outside the CDR3, the full variable domain is DTGVSQNPRHKITKRGQNVTFRCDPISEHNRLYWYRQTLGQGPEFLTYFQNEAQLEKSRLLSDRFSAERPKGSFSTLEIQRTEQGDSAMYLCASSKPQTTGRYEQYFGPGTRLTVT.

The chain carries TRBV6-4 and TRBJ2-1, with 8 nucleotides matching TRBD1. With 8 bases clipped from V and 4 bases from J, the junction kept 4 bases outside the gene matches. The germline CDR1 and CDR2 sequences are MRHNA and SNTAGT. There are 13 residues in the CDR3. CDR3 loop: CASSRDRYNEQFF. DNA of the CDR3: TGTGCCAGCTCCCGGGACAGGTACAATGAGCAGTTCTTC.

For the CDR3, the DNA is TGTGCCAGCAGTTACTCGACAGGGTCTCGGAATGAAAAACTGTTTTTT. Translated, it gives CASSYSTGSRNEKLFF. The V gene is TRBV6-2 or TRBV6-3, the J gene TRBJ1-4, with 7 nucleotides matching TRBD1. The CDR3 totals 16 residues. V lost 0 bases to trimming and J lost 5 bases; unmatched junction nucleotides: 6. Per the germline V gene, CDR1 is MNHEY and CDR2 is SVGEGT.

The chain uses TRBV5-1 and TRBJ2-2, with no clear D. Germline CDR1 and CDR2: SGHRS and YFSETQ. Trimming cost V 4 bases and J 0 bases, with 10 bases left between them. The CDR3 consists of 15 residues. The CDR3 DNA follows: TGCGCCAGCAGCATTACTACGACGAACACCGGGGAGCTGTTTTTT. It encodes CASSITTTNTGELFF.

The gene calls are TRBV7-8 and TRBJ2-7; 7 nucleotides agree with TRBD1. The CDR3 spans 12 residues. Trimming removed 5 bases from V and 4 bases from J; junction bases left unmatched: 2. Germline lookup yields CDR1 SGHVS and CDR2 FQNEAQ. The CDR3 loop is CASSQTGYEQYF. The CDR3, as DNA: TGTGCCAGCAGCCAGACAGGGTACGAGCAGTACTTC. The full variable domain, in which reference TRBV7-8 and TRBJ2-7 provide the parts outside the CDR3, is GAGVSQSPRYKVAKRGQDVALRCDPISGHVSLFWYQQALGQGPEFLTYFQNEAQLDKSGLPSDRFFAERPEGSVSTLKIQRTQQEDSAVYLCASSQTGYEQYFGPGTRLTVT.